This entry lists 30 T cell receptor beta chains sequenced from one sample in a study of blood T cells in healthy people across ages. Sample-barcoded 5' priming and a J-beta primer mix drove a second PCR of roughly 6 to 12 cycles. TCRdb ran MiXCR on the 5' RACE reads and lists one entry per CDR3 protein. The repertoire has 700,000 to 950,000 distinct CDR3 sequences, about three fifths of them found once; the top ten carry 22%. Sequencing was carried out using blood. The receptors were sampled from a young man in good health.

The J gene is TRBJ2-1, the V gene TRBV3-1; TRBD1 matches at 9 bases. Germline lookup yields CDR1 LGHDT and CDR2 YNNKEL (reference sequence). The CDR3 runs to 16 residues. J lost 8 bases, V lost 1 base, and 9 bases had no gene match. Written as DNA, the CDR3 is TGTGCCAGCAGCCAAGGCAGGGGACAGGGTTTTTATGAGCAGTTCTTC. Residues: CASSQGRGQGFYEQFF.

This clonotype was counted a few times. This sequence joins TRBV20-1 and TRBJ2-1; TRBD2 might be the D (6 bases). The germline V gene has CDR1 DFQATT and CDR2 SNEGSKA (reference sequence). This CDR3 is 15 amino acids long. With 3 bases removed from V and 10 bases from J, the gap between germline ends came to 22 bases. The CDR3 nucleotides read TGCAGTGCTAGGGCCCCTGGACAATTTAGCGGAGAGCAGTTCTTC. Its translation is CSARAPGQFSGEQFF.

The rearrangement joins TRBV6-5 to TRBJ2-5; 9 nucleotides align to TRBD2. With V trimmed by 2 bases and J by 11 bases, 12 bases remained unmatched. CDR1 and CDR2 (germline): MNHEY, SVGAGI. CDR3 size: 15 residues. The CDR3 nucleotides read TGTGCCAGCAGTTACGACGCGGGAGGGCTTAATGAGCAGTACTTC. This encodes CASSYDAGGLNEQYF.

The J gene is TRBJ2-7, the V gene TRBV9; 7 nucleotides line up with TRBD2. TRBJ2-5 explains the end of the DNA better; the J call may be wrong. The CDR3 has 15 amino acids. CDR1 and CDR2 (germline): SGDLS, YYNGEE. CDR3 in DNA: TGTGCCAGCAGCCTAGTGGGAGGGTTTGGAGAGACCCAGTACTTC. It yields the protein CASSLVGGFGETQYF.

DNA for the CDR3: TGTGCCAGCAGCTTAGAACCGCCTTATGGCTACACCTTC. Residues: CASSLEPPYGYTF. The chain is built from TRBV7-2 and TRBJ1-2, with D uncertain. The germline gives CDR1 SGHTA, CDR2 FQGNSA. CDR3 length: 13 amino acids. V was trimmed by 1 base and J by 5 bases, leaving 8 bases between them.

J is TRBJ2-7 and V is TRBV29-1; weak D call: TRBD2 (5 bases). This CDR3 has 14 amino acids. V was cut by 8 bases and J by 7 bases, with 24 bases left in between. The V gene's germline CDR1 is SQVTM and CDR2 ANQGSEA. CDR3 in amino acids: CSLKEGISYNEQYF. The CDR3 DNA reads TGCAGCTTAAAAGAGGGCATCTCCTACAATGAGCAGTACTTC.

The chain has TRBV11-2 and TRBJ1-2; the D is unclear. Trimming took 5 bases from V and 4 from J, leaving 14 bases between them. Germline V lookup: CDR1 SGHAT, CDR2 FQNNGV. The CDR3 has 14 amino acids. The CDR3 DNA reads TGTGCCAGCAGCCTCTCCCCACAGATCTATGGCTACACCTTC. Translation gives CASSLSPQIYGYTF.

The rearrangement links TRBV5-6 to TRBJ2-3; D not resolved. The CDR3 is made up of 13 amino acids. V was shortened by 4 bases and J by 2 bases, with 8 bases between the two germline ends. CDR1 is SGHDT, CDR2 YYEEEE, per germline. The CDR3 region is CASSLPTTDTQYF. Here the CDR3 DNA reads TGTGCCAGCAGCCTCCCAACCACAGATACGCAGTATTTT.

This clonotype was observed at least ten times. The V call is TRBV7-9, the J call TRBJ2-7; D call uncertain. The CDR3 consists of 13 residues. Per germline, CDR1 SEHNR and CDR2 FQNEAQ (reference sequence). V gave up 3 bases and J gave up 3 bases, with 9 bases separating them. The CDR3 nucleotides are TGTGCCAGCAGCTTGGAAGTTCGCTACGAGCAGTACTTC. This translates into CASSLEVRYEQYF.

The chain couples TRBV27 to TRBJ2-3; D not resolved. The V and J ends lost 4 bases and 1 base respectively, with 12 bases between them. Germline CDR1 MNHEY, CDR2 SMNVEV (reference sequence). This CDR3 contains 15 residues. CDR3 nucleotide sequence: TGTGCCAGCAGTTCCCACTACCAAGGCACAGATACGCAGTATTTT. Translation gives CASSSHYQGTDTQYF.

This clonotype was picked up one time. V usage is TRBV20-1 and J usage is TRBJ2-6; 7 bases fit TRBD1. The CDR3 has 14 amino acids. The germline gives CDR1 DFQATT, CDR2 SNEGSKA (reference sequence). The V and J ends lost 2 bases and 4 bases, in that order; junction bases with no gene match: 2. DNA of the CDR3: TGCAGTGCTAGAACAGGGGTCGGGGCCAACGTCCTGACTTTC. Its protein is CSARTGVGANVLTF.

This clonotype was seen a handful of times. This chain joins TRBV14 and TRBJ2-7; D uncertain. Trimming cost V 1 base and J 2 bases, with 9 bases left between them. Germline CDR1 reads SGHDN; CDR2 reads FVKESK. There are 14 residues in the CDR3. Here the CDR3 reads CASSQGAGPYEQYF. CDR3 DNA: TGTGCCAGCAGCCAAGGCGCAGGCCCCTACGAGCAGTACTTC.

This chain joins TRBV14 and TRBJ2-5, with 9 bases identical to TRBD2. From germline, CDR1 is SGHDN and CDR2 FVKESK. CDR3 length equals 19 residues. The J segment lost 3 bases and the V segment lost 0 bases, leaving 14 bases of the junction unmatched. CDR3 nucleotide sequence: TGTGCCAGCAGCCAAGAAGAGGCGGGAGGGCCCCGTGGGAAAGAGACCCAGTACTTC. This translates into CASSQEEAGGPRGKETQYF.

V is TRBV19 and J is TRBJ2-1; 8 bases map to TRBD2. J was trimmed by 7 bases and V by 7 bases; bases with no gene match: 9. Looked up from germline, CDR1 is LNHDA and CDR2 is SQIVND (reference sequence). The CDR3 runs to 14 residues. This CDR3 reads CASKPSGRSNEQFF. CDR3 sequence (DNA): TGTGCCAGTAAGCCCAGCGGGAGATCAAATGAGCAGTTCTTC.

This chain joins TRBV4-2 and TRBJ2-7, with D perhaps matching TRBD2 (6 bases). Germline CDR1 reads LGHNA; CDR2 reads YNFKEQ. The CDR3 consists of 13 residues. V lost 8 bases and J lost 4, with 15 bases in between. CDR3 nucleotides: TGTGCCAGCGGCGCGGGACTCAATTACGAGCAGTACTTC. Translated: CASGAGLNYEQYF.

This clonotype was found once. This rearrangement joins TRBV29-1 to TRBJ2-7; 9 bases fit TRBD1. The CDR3 is 14 residues long. Germline V gene sequence: CDR1 SQVTM, CDR2 ANQGSEA. The V gene end was trimmed by 6 bases and the J gene end by 1 base; junction bases not matched to a gene: 7. In nucleotides, the CDR3 is TGCAGCGTGAGGGACAGGGCCGATTCCTACGAGCAGTACTTC. Translated, it gives CSVRDRADSYEQYF.

The chain is built from TRBV7-2 and TRBJ1-2; the match to TRBD1 covers 8 bases. With V trimmed by 4 bases and J by 3 bases, 7 bases remained unmatched. The germline V gene encodes CDR1 SGHTA and CDR2 FQGNSA. The CDR3 is 15 residues long. The CDR3 nucleotides read TGTGCCAGCAGCTCCACAGGGGGAAGGGACTATGGCTACACCTTC. Its protein is CASSSTGGRDYGYTF.

A few counts support this clonotype. V gene TRBV9 combines with J gene TRBJ1-4, with 9 bases identical to TRBD1. Germline CDR1 SGDLS, CDR2 YYNGEE. V was clipped by 5 bases and J by 7 bases; unmatched bases: 6. The CDR3 consists of 14 residues. The CDR3 bases are TGTGCCAGCAGTCTCGGACAGGGGAGTGAAAAACTGTTTTTT. This codes for CASSLGQGSEKLFF.

This chain joins TRBV13 and TRBJ2-7, with D tentatively TRBD2 (5 bases). With the DNA end fitting TRBJ2-5 better, the J assignment may be wrong. Germline V gene data show CDR1 as PRHDT and CDR2 as FYEKMQ (reference sequence). This CDR3 has 13 residues. The CDR3 loop is CASSTDYKETQYF. DNA for the CDR3: TGTGCCAGCAGCACCGACTATAAAGAGACCCAGTACTTC.

V gene TRBV6-6 combines with J gene TRBJ2-5; 11 nucleotides align to TRBD2. Germline assignment: CDR1 MNHNY and CDR2 SVGAGI (reference sequence). J gave up 4 bases and V 6 bases, and 10 bases lay outside the gene matches. This CDR3 is 16 amino acids long. The CDR3 nucleotides read TGTGCCAGCAGACTACTAGCGGGAGAAGATGGAGAGACCCAGTACTTC. It yields the protein CASRLLAGEDGETQYF.

The chain carries TRBV7-2 and TRBJ1-5; tentative D call: TRBD1 (6 bases). The germline gives CDR1 SGHTA, CDR2 FQGNSA. The CDR3 is 17 amino acids. The V end was cut by 1 base, the J end by 0 bases, with 13 bases between. The chain's CDR3 is CASSLVGTSYSNQPQHF. The CDR3 DNA reads as TGTGCCAGCAGCTTAGTGGGGACAAGCTATAGCAATCAGCCCCAGCATTTT.

This clonotype was counted a few times. The chain is built from TRBV4-1 and TRBJ2-5; D possibly matches TRBD1 or TRBD2 (5 bases each). Germline V lookup: CDR1 MGHRA, CDR2 YSYEKL. This CDR3 is 16 amino acids long. Deletions cut 0 bases from V and 1 base from J, with 12 bases between. This chain's CDR3 is CASSQDVGEFQETQYF. CDR3 DNA: TGCGCCAGCAGCCAAGATGTGGGGGAGTTCCAAGAGACCCAGTACTTC.

This clonotype was observed a handful of times. The chain combines TRBV7-2 with TRBJ2-1; D call uncertain. Trimming stripped 4 bases from V and 12 bases from J, with 10 bases between. This CDR3 contains 11 residues. CDR1 is SGHTA and CDR2 is FQGNSA in the germline V gene. The CDR3 sequence: CASSSQLVQFF. CDR3 in DNA: TGTGCCAGCAGCTCGCAGCTAGTGCAGTTCTTC.

The chain couples TRBV7-2 to TRBJ2-3; 15 nucleotides match TRBD2. Looked up from germline, CDR1 is SGHTA and CDR2 is FQGNSA. V trimming: 1 base; J trimming: 1 base; junction bases outside the gene matches: 0. The CDR3 contains 17 residues. CDR3 amino acids: CASSLGTSGGGTDTQYF. The CDR3 region has the DNA TGTGCCAGCAGCTTAGGGACTAGCGGGGGGGGCACAGATACGCAGTATTTT. Based on the CDR3 plus reference TRBV7-2 and TRBJ2-3, the full variable domain is GAGVSQSPSNKVTEKGKDVELRCDPISGHTALYWYRQSLGQGLEFLIYFQGNSAPDKSGLPSDRFSAERTGGSVSTLTIQRTQQEDSAVYLCASSLGTSGGGTDTQYFGPGTRLTVL.

This clonotype was observed a handful of times. The chain carries TRBV15 and TRBJ2-5, with D maybe TRBD2 (5 bases). V lost 1 base to trimming and J lost 2 bases, with 14 bases between them. This CDR3 contains 16 residues. Germline V lookup: CDR1 LNHNV, CDR2 YYDKDF (reference sequence). The CDR3 DNA is TGTGCCACCAGCAGAGTCGAGCGGCACGATCAAGAGACCCAGTACTTC. Protein sequence: CATSRVERHDQETQYF.

This clonotype was counted between two and nine times. The chain recombines TRBV28 with TRBJ2-3; D gene unclear. Germline V gene lookup returns CDR1 MDHEN and CDR2 SYDVKM. This CDR3 has 14 residues. Trimming left V 2 bases short and J 2 bases short, with 8 bases between. The CDR3 protein is CASSLRTTTDTQYF. The CDR3 nucleotides are TGTGCCAGCAGTTTACGAACCACCACAGATACGCAGTATTTT.

The rearrangement uses TRBV3-1 and TRBJ2-1, with 8 nucleotides matching TRBD2. Germline trimming cut 8 bases from V and 3 bases from J; bases unmatched to any gene: 6. The CDR3 spans 14 residues. From germline, CDR1 is LGHDT and CDR2 YNNKEL (reference sequence). DNA for the CDR3: TGTGCCAGCGCCACGAGCGGGGGCTACAATGAGCAGTTCTTC. Protein: CASATSGGYNEQFF.

The V and J genes are TRBV6-2 or TRBV6-3 and TRBJ1-2; D is unresolved. Trimming took 5 bases from V and 6 from J, leaving 13 bases between them. There are 13 residues in the CDR3. CDR1 and CDR2 (germline): MNHEY, SVGEGT. As DNA, the CDR3 is TGTGCCAGCAGTCGGTCCTACCAACATGGCTACACCTTC. Translating it yields CASSRSYQHGYTF.

The chain links TRBV10-3 to TRBJ1-1; the D is unclear. Germline V gives CDR1 ENHRY, CDR2 SYGVKD. This CDR3 comprises 15 residues. V was shortened by 0 bases and J by 0 bases, with 8 bases between the two germline ends. The CDR3: CAISESNRLNTEAFF. DNA for the CDR3: TGTGCCATCAGTGAGTCGAACCGGCTGAACACTGAAGCTTTCTTT.

This clonotype was seen just once. The V and J genes are TRBV10-3 and TRBJ2-1; no clear D gene. Germline CDR1 is ENHRY and CDR2 is SYGVKD. CDR3 length: 14 residues. V was clipped by 8 bases and J by 8 bases, with 19 bases between them. The CDR3 loop is CAIAPGLSLYEQFF. The DNA for the CDR3 is TGTGCCATCGCGCCGGGTCTTTCCCTGTATGAGCAGTTCTTC.